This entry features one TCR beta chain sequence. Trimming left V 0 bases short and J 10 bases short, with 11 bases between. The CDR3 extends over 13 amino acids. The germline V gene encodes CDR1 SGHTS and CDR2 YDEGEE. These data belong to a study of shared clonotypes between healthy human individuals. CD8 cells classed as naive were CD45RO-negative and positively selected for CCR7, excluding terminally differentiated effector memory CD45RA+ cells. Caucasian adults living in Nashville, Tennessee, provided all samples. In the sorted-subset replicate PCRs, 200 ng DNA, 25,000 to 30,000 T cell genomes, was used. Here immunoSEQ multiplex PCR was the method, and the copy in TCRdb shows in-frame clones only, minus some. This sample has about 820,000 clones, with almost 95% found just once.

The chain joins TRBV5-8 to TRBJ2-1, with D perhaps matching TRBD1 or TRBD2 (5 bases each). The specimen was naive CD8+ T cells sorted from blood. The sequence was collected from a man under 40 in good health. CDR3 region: CASSLGPGPEQFF. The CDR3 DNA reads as TGTGCCAGCAGCTTGGGACCGGGACCGGAGCAGTTCTTC.